This T cell receptor (beta chain) was recovered during a study of response to subunit inactivated influenza vaccine. TCRdb itself ran the RT-PCR reads through MiXCR, one entry per CDR3 protein. The sample carries more than 250,000 distinct CDR3 sequences, just over 20% recorded once. V lost 6 bases and J lost 1; bases outside the gene matches: 9. From germline, CDR1 is SNHLY and CDR2 FYNNEI. The CDR3 runs to 18 residues. A few counts support this clonotype. This chain connects TRBV2 to TRBJ2-2; TRBD2 agrees at 12 bases. The sequences come from PBMCs from blood, collected less than 22 months after vaccination. The source of this sequence is a man aged 50-75 years who received an inactivated influenza vaccine. Here the CDR3 DNA reads TGTGCCAGCAGGCACGAGACTAGCGGGGGCCTGAACACCGGGGAGCTGTTTTTT. As protein: CASRHETSGGLNTGELFF.